A selection of T cell receptor beta chains follows, all from one sample in a study of T cell responses to AZD1222 COVID-19 vaccine. Profiled with immunoSEQ multiplex PCR; TCRdb holds only in-frame clones, not every one. The sample contains 150,000 to 200,000 clones, roughly 88% of which appear only once. Sequences were derived from peripheral blood, sampled 28 days after the second AZD1222 dose. The receptors derive from an adult who received the AZD1222 COVID-19 vaccine. Both conserved end residues are part of each CDR3. D genes are given only for firm matches. Only part of the rows carry a size: once, few, many, or a class if the clone is expanded.

j_call v_call d_call clone_size cdr3_aa cdr3_nt
TRBJ1-1 TRBV2 NA NA CASSVGAMNTEAFF TGTGCCAGCAGTGTCGGGGCCATGAACACTGAAGCTTTCTTT
TRBJ1-1 TRBV6-5 NA NA CASSYMESAEAFF TGTGCCAGCAGTTATATGGAGTCCGCTGAAGCTTTCTTT
TRBJ1-5 TRBV6-2/TRBV6-3 NA NA CASSYFVGQPQHF TGTGCCAGCAGTTACTTTGTTGGTCAGCCCCAGCATTTT
TRBJ1-1 TRBV30 NA once CACQTPLNTEAFF TGTGCCTGTCAAACACCCTTGAACACTGAAGCTTTCTTT
TRBJ1-1 TRBV11-1 NA NA CASKRDLNTEAFF TGTGCCAGCAAGAGGGACTTGAACACTGAAGCTTTCTTT
TRBJ1-3 TRBV3-1/TRBV3-2 NA NA CASSHHRASSGNTIYF TGTGCCAGCAGCCACCACAGGGCCAGCTCTGGAAACACCATATATTTT
TRBJ1-2 TRBV6-5 NA NA CASKKTGTNGYTF TGTGCCAGCAAAAAGACAGGAACCAATGGCTACACCTTC
TRBJ1-4 TRBV27 TRBD1 NA CASRNGGTVNEKLFF TGTGCCAGCAGAAACGGGGGGACAGTAAATGAAAAACTGTTTTTT
TRBJ2-1 TRBV5-1 TRBD1 NA CASSSPFPGTGEHNEQFF TGCGCCAGCAGCTCTCCATTCCCCGGGACAGGAGAACACAATGAGCAGTTCTTC
TRBJ2-2 TRBV7-9 TRBD1 NA CASSRQGVYTGELFF TGTGCCAGCAGCAGACAGGGTGTATACACCGGGGAGCTGTTTTTT
TRBJ2-1 TRBV6-2/TRBV6-3 NA NA CASSYQPKYNEQFF TGTGCCAGCAGTTATCAACCTAAATACAATGAGCAGTTCTTC
TRBJ2-7 TRBV14 NA NA CASSQDQYPRGYEQYF TGTGCCAGCAGCCAAGATCAATACCCCCGCGGCTACGAGCAGTACTTC
TRBJ1-5 TRBV5-8 NA NA CASRNPGYQPQHF TGTGCCAGCAGGAACCCAGGGTATCAGCCCCAGCATTTT
TRBJ1-1 TRBV6-5 TRBD1 NA CASSSRQGVNTEAFF TGTGCCAGCAGTTCACGACAGGGGGTTAACACTGAAGCTTTCTTT
TRBJ1-5 TRBV19 NA NA CASCIGESNQPQHF TGTGCCAGTTGTATAGGAGAAAGCAATCAGCCCCAGCATTTT
TRBJ2-7 TRBV11-2 NA NA CASSQGPAFTYEQYF TGTGCCAGCAGCCAGGGGCCTGCCTTTACCTACGAGCAGTACTTC
TRBJ1-2 TRBV5-6 NA NA CASSLEANYGYTF TGTGCCAGCAGCTTGGAGGCTAACTATGGCTACACCTTC
TRBJ2-7 TRBV29-1 NA NA CSVKGVRGYEQYF TGCAGCGTTAAGGGTGTTCGGGGCTACGAGCAGTACTTC
TRBJ1-5 TRBV6-2/TRBV6-3 NA few CASSDWTNGGPQHF TGTGCCAGCAGTGACTGGACCAATGGGGGGCCCCAGCATTTT
TRBJ2-7 TRBV4-3 TRBD2 NA CASSRHLAGLYEQYF TGCGCCAGCAGCCGCCATCTAGCGGGGCTATACGAGCAGTACTTC
TRBJ2-7 TRBV11-1 TRBD1 NA CASSPGQDTYEQYF TGTGCCAGCAGCCCCGGACAGGATACCTACGAGCAGTACTTC
TRBJ2-3 TRBV7-8 NA NA CASSPQPTGRGTDTQYF TGTGCCAGCAGCCCCCAACCGACAGGCCGTGGGACAGATACGCAGTATTTT
TRBJ1-1 TRBV30 NA NA CAWIGRGAPEAFF TGTGCCTGGATAGGAAGAGGCGCTCCTGAAGCTTTCTTT
TRBJ1-5 TRBV7-2 NA few CASSRTSDQPQHF TGTGCCAGCAGTAGGACATCAGATCAGCCCCAGCATTTT
TRBJ1-2 TRBV3-1/TRBV3-2 NA NA CASSYRVDYGYTF TGTGCCAGCAGCTACAGGGTTGACTATGGCTACACCTTC
TRBJ2-2 TRBV19 NA once CASSIVGGQNTGELFF TGTGCCAGTAGTATAGTGGGCGGACAGAACACCGGGGAGCTGTTTTTT
TRBJ1-1 TRBV5-4 NA NA CASSLQHQQPNTEAFF TGTGCCAGCAGCTTGCAACACCAGCAACCGAACACTGAAGCTTTCTTT
TRBJ1-2 TRBV6-5 NA NA CASTIGGAQGYTF TGTGCCAGCACTATAGGGGGGGCGCAAGGCTACACCTTC
TRBJ1-5 TRBV6-5 TRBD1 NA CASSPDRDQPQHF TGTGCCAGCAGCCCGGACAGGGATCAGCCCCAGCATTTT
TRBJ2-2 TRBV2 NA few CASSGESLGTGELFF TGTGCCAGCAGTGGGGAGTCCCTGGGCACCGGGGAGCTGTTTTTT
TRBJ1-2 TRBV6-1 NA NA CASSDGGIGRGYTF TGTGCCAGCAGTGATGGCGGAATCGGCCGTGGCTACACCTTC
TRBJ2-2 TRBV5-1 NA NA CASSPHGELGELFF TGCGCCAGCAGCCCCCACGGGGAGCTCGGGGAGCTGTTTTTT
TRBJ2-6 TRBV10-3 NA NA CAISDHRDGNSGANVLTF TGTGCCATCAGTGATCACAGGGACGGCAACTCTGGGGCCAACGTCCTGACTTTC
TRBJ2-3 TRBV7-2 TRBD2 NA CASSLLAGGRSTDTQYF TGTGCCAGCAGCTTACTGGCGGGGGGACGTAGCACAGATACGCAGTATTTT
TRBJ2-7 TRBV7-9 TRBD1 NA CASSGGQGTYEQYF TGTGCCAGCAGCGGCGGACAGGGGACCTACGAGCAGTACTTC
TRBJ2-1 TRBV11-3 TRBD1 NA CASSLGGTDNEQFF TGTGCCAGCAGCTTAGGAGGGACAGACAATGAGCAGTTCTTC
TRBJ1-5 TRBV30 NA few CAWSATKGQPQHF TGTGCCTGGAGCGCAACGAAGGGACAGCCCCAGCATTTT
TRBJ1-2 TRBV6-5 NA NA CATGEGRQKNTF TGTGCCACCGGGGAGGGCAGGCAAAAGAACACCTTC
TRBJ2-7 TRBV5-8 NA NA CASRPAPRQDNTYEQYF TGTGCCAGCAGACCAGCCCCAAGACAGGACAATACCTACGAGCAGTACTTC
TRBJ1-1 TRBV12-3/TRBV12-4 NA NA CASSFHNTEAFF TGTGCCAGCAGTTTTCACAACACTGAAGCTTTCTTT